This T cell receptor beta chain was identified during a study of blood T cell repertoires in COVID-19. Study as a whole: Samples came from the United States, Italy and Spain, spanning acute and convalescent COVID-19. From T cells, B-cell-depleted T cells, or PBMCs came the material, which was cDNA or gDNA.

The CDR3 covers 14 residues. The V segment lost 1 base and the J segment 3 bases; nucleotides outside the gene matches: 2. CDR1 and CDR2 from the germline V gene are SGHTS and YDEGEE. Per the authors' pipeline: Nucleated cell number was recorded as an estimate derived from reference gene primer amplification. Clones were read by immunoSEQ multiplex PCR, and TCRdb kept only the in-frame ones, dropping some. D and trimming come from the DNA, and the V and J calls and clone size come from that table. Of approximately 290,000 clones listed, 85% to 90% were seen once; the top ten hold around 0.84%. The sequencing input was peripheral blood. The chain uses TRBV5-8 and TRBJ2-7; TRBD2 matches at 9 bases. This sequence originates from a man aged 25 to 40 with acute or convalescent COVID-19. For the CDR3, the DNA is TGTGCCAGCAGCTTGACTAGCGGGTTCTACGAGCAGTACTTC. Amino acid sequence: CASSLTSGFYEQYF.